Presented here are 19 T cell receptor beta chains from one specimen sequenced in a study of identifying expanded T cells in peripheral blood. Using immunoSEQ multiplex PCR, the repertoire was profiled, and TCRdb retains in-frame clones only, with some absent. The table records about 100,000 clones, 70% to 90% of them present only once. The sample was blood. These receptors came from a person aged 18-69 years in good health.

CDR3 loop: CASSIRRERLEVYGYTF. In DNA form, the CDR3 reads TGTGCCAGTAGTATCCGTCGAGAGCGACTCGAGGTCTATGGCTACACCTTC. The chain uses TRBV19 and TRBJ1-2; D is unclear. The germline V gene encodes CDR1 LNHDA and CDR2 SQIVND (reference sequence). Trimming pared 3 bases from V and 4 bases from J, leaving 21 bases between. The CDR3 spans 17 residues. Drawing the rest from reference TRBV19 and TRBJ1-2, the complete variable domain is DGGITQSPKYLFRKEGQNVTLSCEQNLNHDAMYWYRQDPGQGLRLIYYSQIVNDFQKGDIAEGYSVSREKKESFPLTVTSAQKNPTAFYLCASSIRRERLEVYGYTFGSGTRLTVV.

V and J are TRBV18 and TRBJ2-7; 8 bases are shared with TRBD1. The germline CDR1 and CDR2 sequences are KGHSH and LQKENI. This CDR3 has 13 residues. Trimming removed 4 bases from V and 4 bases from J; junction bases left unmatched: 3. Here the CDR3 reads CASSRTGRYEQYF. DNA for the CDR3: TGTGCCAGCTCACGGACAGGGCGGTACGAGCAGTACTTC. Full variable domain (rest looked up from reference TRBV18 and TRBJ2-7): NAGVMQNPRHLVRRRGQEARLRCSPMKGHSHVYWYRQLPEEGLKFMVYLQKENIIDESGMPKERFSAEFPKEGPSILRIQQVVRGDSAAYFCASSRTGRYEQYFGPGTRLTVT.

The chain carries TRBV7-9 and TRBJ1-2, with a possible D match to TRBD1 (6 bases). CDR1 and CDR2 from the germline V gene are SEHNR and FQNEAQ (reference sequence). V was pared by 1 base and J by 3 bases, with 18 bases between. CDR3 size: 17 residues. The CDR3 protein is CASSLVPSGHADYGYTF. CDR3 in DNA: TGTGCCAGCAGCTTAGTCCCCTCGGGACACGCCGACTATGGCTACACCTTC.

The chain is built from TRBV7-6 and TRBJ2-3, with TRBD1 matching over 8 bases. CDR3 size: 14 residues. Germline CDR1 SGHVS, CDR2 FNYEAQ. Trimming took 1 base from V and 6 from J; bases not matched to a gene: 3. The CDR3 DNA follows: TGTGCCAGCAGCTTAGGACAGGGGACCGATACGCAGTATTTT. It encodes CASSLGQGTDTQYF.

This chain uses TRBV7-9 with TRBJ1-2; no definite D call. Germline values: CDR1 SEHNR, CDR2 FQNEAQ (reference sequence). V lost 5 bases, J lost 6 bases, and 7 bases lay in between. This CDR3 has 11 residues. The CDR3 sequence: CASSQEDGYTF. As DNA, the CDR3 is TGTGCCAGCAGCCAGGAGGATGGCTACACCTTC.

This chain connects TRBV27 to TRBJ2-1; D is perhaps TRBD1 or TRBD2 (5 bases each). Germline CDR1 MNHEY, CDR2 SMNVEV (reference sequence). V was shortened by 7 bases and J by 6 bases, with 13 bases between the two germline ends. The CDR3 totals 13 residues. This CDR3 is CASTLGVTNEQFF. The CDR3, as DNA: TGTGCCAGCACCTTGGGGGTCACCAATGAGCAGTTCTTC.

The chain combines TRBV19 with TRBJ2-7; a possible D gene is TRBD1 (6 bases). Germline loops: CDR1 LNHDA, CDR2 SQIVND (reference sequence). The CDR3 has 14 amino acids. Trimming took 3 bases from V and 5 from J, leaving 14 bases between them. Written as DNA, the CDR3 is TGTGCCAGTAGTATCCGAGGGGGTAGTAACGAGCAGTACTTC. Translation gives CASSIRGGSNEQYF.

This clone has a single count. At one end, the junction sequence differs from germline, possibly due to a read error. CDR3 protein: CASSDRTGRSF. The CDR3 coding sequence is TGTGCCAGCAGCGATAGGACAGGTCGAAGCTTC. This rearrangement joins TRBV6-5 to TRBJ2-7, with 7 bases matching TRBD1. This CDR3 region has 11 residues. Looked up from germline, CDR1 is MNHEY and CDR2 is SVGAGI.

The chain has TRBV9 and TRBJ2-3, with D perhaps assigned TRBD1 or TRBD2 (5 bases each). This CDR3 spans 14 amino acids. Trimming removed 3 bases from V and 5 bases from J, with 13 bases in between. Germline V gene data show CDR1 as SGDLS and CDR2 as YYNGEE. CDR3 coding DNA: TGTGCCAGCAGCGGTGGACGGGGCCTAGATACGCAGTATTTT. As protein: CASSGGRGLDTQYF.

CDR3 sequence: CASSMGVYTEAFF. CDR3 sequence (DNA): TGTGCCAGTAGTATGGGGGTATACACTGAAGCTTTCTTT. V and J are TRBV19 and TRBJ1-1; D may be TRBD1 (5 bases). The V end lost 3 bases, the J end lost 3 bases, and 8 bases lay between the germline ends. The length of the CDR3 is 13 residues. Germline V gene lookup returns CDR1 LNHDA and CDR2 SQIVND (reference sequence).

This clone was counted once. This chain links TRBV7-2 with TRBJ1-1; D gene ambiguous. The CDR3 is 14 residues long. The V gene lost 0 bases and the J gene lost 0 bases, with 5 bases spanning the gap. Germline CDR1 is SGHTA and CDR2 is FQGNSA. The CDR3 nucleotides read TGTGCCAGCAGCTTAGCGTGGTTGAACACTGAAGCTTTCTTT. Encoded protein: CASSLAWLNTEAFF.

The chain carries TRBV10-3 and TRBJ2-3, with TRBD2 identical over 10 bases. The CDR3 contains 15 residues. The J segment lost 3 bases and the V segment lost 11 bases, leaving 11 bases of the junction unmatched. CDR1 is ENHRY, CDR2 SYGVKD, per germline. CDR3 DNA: TGTGCCGTTAGCGGGGGGATCGGCAGGACAGATACGCAGTATTTT. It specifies CAVSGGIGRTDTQYF.

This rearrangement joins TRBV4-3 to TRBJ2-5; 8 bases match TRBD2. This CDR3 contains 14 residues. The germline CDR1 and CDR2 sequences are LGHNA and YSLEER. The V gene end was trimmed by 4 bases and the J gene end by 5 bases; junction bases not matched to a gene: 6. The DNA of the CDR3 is TGCGCCAGCAGCCTCGGGGGGGCCTGGGAGACCCAGTACTTC. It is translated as CASSLGGAWETQYF.

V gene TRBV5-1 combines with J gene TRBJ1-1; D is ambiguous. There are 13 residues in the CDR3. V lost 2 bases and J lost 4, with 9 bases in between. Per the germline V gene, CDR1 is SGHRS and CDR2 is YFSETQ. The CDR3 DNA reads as TGCGCCAGCAGCTTCGGGTCGGGCACTGAAGCTTTCTTT. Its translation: CASSFGSGTEAFF. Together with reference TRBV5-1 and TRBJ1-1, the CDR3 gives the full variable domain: KAGVTQTPRYLIKTRGQQVTLSCSPISGHRSVSWYQQTPGQGLQFLFEYFSETQRNKGNFPGRFSGRQFSNSRSEMNVSTLELGDSALYLCASSFGSGTEAFFGQGTRLTVV.

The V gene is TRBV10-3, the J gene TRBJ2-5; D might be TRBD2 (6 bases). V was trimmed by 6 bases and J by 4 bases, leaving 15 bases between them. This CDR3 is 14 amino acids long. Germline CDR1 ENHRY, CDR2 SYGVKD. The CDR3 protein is CAISRDLGGETQYF. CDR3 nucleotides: TGTGCCATCAGCCGGGACCTGGGGGGAGAGACCCAGTACTTC.

CDR3 nucleotide sequence: TGTGCCTGGAGTTTGGCAAATGAGGAGACCCAGTACTTC. Amino acids: CAWSLANEETQYF. This chain connects TRBV30 to TRBJ2-5, with unresolved D. V shed 2 bases and J shed 5 bases, with 12 bases lying between them. Germline loops: CDR1 GTSNPN, CDR2 SVGIG (reference sequence). CDR3 size: 13 residues. Together with reference TRBV30 and TRBJ2-5, the CDR3 gives the full variable domain: SQTIHQWPATLVQPVGSPLSLECTVEGTSNPNLYWYRQAAGRGLQLLFYSVGIGQISSEVPQNLSASRPQDRQFILSSKKLLLSDSGFYLCAWSLANEETQYFGPGTRLLVL.

CDR3 sequence: CASSQPPRARGEQFF. CDR3 in DNA: TGTGCCAGCAGCCAACCCCCTCGGGCCAGGGGTGAGCAGTTCTTC. The rearrangement uses TRBV4-2 and TRBJ2-1; the D gene is possibly TRBD1 (6 bases). Trimming cost V 2 bases and J 9 bases, with 17 bases left between them. Germline V gene lookup returns CDR1 LGHNA and CDR2 YNFKEQ. CDR3 length equals 15 residues.

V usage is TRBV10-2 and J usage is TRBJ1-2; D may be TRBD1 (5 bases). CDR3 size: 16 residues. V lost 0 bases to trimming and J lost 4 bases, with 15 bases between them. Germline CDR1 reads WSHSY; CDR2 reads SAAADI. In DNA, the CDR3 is TGCGCCAGCAGTGAGTCGAGTCAGGGCGGCTCCTATGGCTACACCTTC. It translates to CASSESSQGGSYGYTF.

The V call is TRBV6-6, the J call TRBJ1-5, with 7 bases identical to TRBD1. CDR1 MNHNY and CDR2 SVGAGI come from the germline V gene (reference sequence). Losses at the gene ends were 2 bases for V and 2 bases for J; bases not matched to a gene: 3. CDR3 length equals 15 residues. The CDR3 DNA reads TGTGCCAGCAGTTACCCACAGGGGCGCAATCAGCCCCAGCATTTT. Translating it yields CASSYPQGRNQPQHF.